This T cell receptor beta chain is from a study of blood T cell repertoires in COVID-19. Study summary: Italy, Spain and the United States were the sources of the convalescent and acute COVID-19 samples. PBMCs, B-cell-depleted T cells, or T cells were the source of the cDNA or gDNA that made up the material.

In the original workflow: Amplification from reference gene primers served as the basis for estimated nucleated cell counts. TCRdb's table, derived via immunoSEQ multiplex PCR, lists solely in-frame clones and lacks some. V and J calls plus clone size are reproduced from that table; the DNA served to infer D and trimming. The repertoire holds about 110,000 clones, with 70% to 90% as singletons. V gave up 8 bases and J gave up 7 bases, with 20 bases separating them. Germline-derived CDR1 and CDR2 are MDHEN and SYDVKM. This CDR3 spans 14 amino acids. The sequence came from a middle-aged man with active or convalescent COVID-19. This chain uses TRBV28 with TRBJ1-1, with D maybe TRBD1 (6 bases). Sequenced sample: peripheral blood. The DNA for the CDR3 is TGTGCCAGCCAACCTACCGGACAGTCTCATGAAGCTTTCTTT. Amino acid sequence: CASQPTGQSHEAFF. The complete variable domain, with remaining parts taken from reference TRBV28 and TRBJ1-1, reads DVKVTQSSRYLVKRTGEKVFLECVQDMDHENMFWYRQDPGLGLRLIYFSYDVKMKEKGDIPEGYSVSREKKERFSLILESASTNQTSMYLCASQPTGQSHEAFFGQGTRLTVV.